These T cell receptor beta chains were read from a single sample in a study of response to subunit inactivated influenza vaccine. TCRdb ran MiXCR on the RT-PCR reads and lists one entry per CDR3 protein. Of about 520,000 distinct CDR3 sequences in the sample, about 25% were seen once. The source was CD4+ T cells sorted from PBMCs, collected more than 4 days after vaccination. These receptors were collected from a man in his fifties or sixties who received an inactivated influenza vaccine. Both conserved end residues are part of each CDR3. The D gene is left open where the match is weak. Only part of the rows carry a size: once, few, many, or a class if the clone is expanded.

>TRBD1|TRBV24-1|TRBJ1-1|.
CATSDPGGKHTEAFF
TGTGCCACCAGTGACCCAGGGGGTAAGCACACTGAAGCTTTCTTT
>TRBD2|TRBV5-1|TRBJ2-3|.
CASSLPASGSTDTQYF
TGCGCCAGCAGCTTGCCGGCTAGCGGGAGCACAGATACGCAGTATTTT
>.|TRBV12-3/TRBV12-4|TRBJ2-7|many
CASSLGFGPYEQYF
TGTGCCAGCAGTTTAGGTTTCGGTCCCTACGAGCAGTACTTC
>.|TRBV11-2|TRBJ2-1|.
CASSLGRGSWNEQFF
TGTGCCAGCAGCTTAGGCAGGGGAAGTTGGAATGAGCAGTTCTTC
>TRBD2|TRBV20-1|TRBJ2-1|few
CSAMTSGGGDEQFF
TGCAGTGCTATGACTAGCGGGGGCGGGGATGAGCAGTTCTTC
>.|TRBV6-6|TRBJ2-7|.
CASGLSYEQYF
TGTGCCTCGGGGCTCTCCTACGAGCAGTACTTC
>.|TRBV18|TRBJ2-3|few
CASSPTRGTDTQYF
TGTGCCAGCTCACCAACAAGGGGAACAGATACGCAGTATTTT
>.|TRBV29-1|TRBJ2-2|.
CSVAQREPNTGELFF
TGCAGCGTCGCACAACGGGAACCGAACACCGGGGAGCTGTTTTTT
>TRBD1|TRBV5-6|TRBJ1-4|many
CASSTSGQGGEKLFF
TGTGCCAGCAGCACCTCCGGACAGGGCGGTGAAAAACTGTTTTTT
>.|TRBV6-2/TRBV6-3|TRBJ2-7|few
CAANGGGRFYEQYF
TGTGCCGCGAACGGGGGCGGGAGATTCTACGAGCAGTACTTC
>TRBD2|TRBV5-6|TRBJ2-1|few
CASRWKRGSSYNEQFF
TGTGCCAGCAGATGGAAGCGGGGGAGCTCCTACAATGAGCAGTTCTTC
>.|TRBV12-3/TRBV12-4|TRBJ1-1|.
CASTSYGGSTEAFF
TGTGCCAGCACCTCCTACGGGGGGAGCACTGAAGCTTTCTTT
>.|TRBV7-9|TRBJ2-3|once
CASSSGDVGTDTQYF
TGTGCCAGCAGCTCCGGGGACGTTGGGACAGATACGCAGTATTTT
>.|TRBV7-2|TRBJ2-2|.
CASSFLYLTDTGELFF
TGTGCCAGCAGCTTCTTATACCTAACGGACACCGGGGAGCTGTTTTTT
>.|TRBV6-5|TRBJ1-6|.
CASSYGGPWDNSPLHF
TGTGCCAGCAGTTACGGAGGGCCTTGGGATAATTCACCCCTCCACTTT
>.|TRBV12-3/TRBV12-4|TRBJ2-1|.
CASSLGLPNEQFF
TGTGCCAGCAGTTTAGGACTTCCCAATGAGCAGTTCTTC
>.|TRBV24-1|TRBJ2-1|few
CATSDFSNEQFF
TGTGCCACCAGTGATTTCAGCAATGAGCAGTTCTTC
>.|TRBV12-3/TRBV12-4|TRBJ1-5|.
CASSMSHNQPQHF
TGTGCCAGCAGTATGTCGCACAATCAGCCCCAGCATTTT
>.|TRBV12-3/TRBV12-4|TRBJ1-1|many
CASSPQTGTTEAFF
TGTGCCAGCAGTCCTCAGACAGGTACTACTGAAGCTTTCTTT
>TRBD1|TRBV20-1|TRBJ1-2|.
CSARDWAGGYGYTF
TGCAGTGCTAGAGATTGGGCAGGGGGCTATGGCTACACCTTC
>TRBD1|TRBV20-1|TRBJ2-1|.
CSARTGTGSWNEQFF
TGCAGTGCTAGGACTGGGACAGGGAGTTGGAATGAGCAGTTCTTC
>.|TRBV20-1|TRBJ2-3|few
CSARDIGVDTQYF
TGCAGTGCTAGAGATATAGGGGTAGATACGCAGTATTTT
>.|TRBV20-1|TRBJ1-1|.
CSARDLGGRNTEAFF
TGCAGTGCTAGAGATCTGGGGGGCCGGAACACTGAAGCTTTCTTT
>TRBD2|TRBV20-1|TRBJ2-5|few
CSARGDYAQETQYF
TGCAGTGCTAGAGGGGACTACGCCCAAGAGACCCAGTACTTC
>TRBD2|TRBV20-1|TRBJ2-7|few
CSARDAVAGSYEQYF
TGCAGTGCTAGAGATGCGGTAGCGGGCTCCTACGAGCAGTACTTC
>TRBD1|TRBV9|TRBJ1-3|few
CASSASGTGSGNTIYF
TGTGCCAGCAGCGCTTCCGGGACAGGGTCTGGAAACACCATATATTTT
>TRBD1|TRBV20-1|TRBJ2-5|few
CSATTGALIQETQYF
TGCAGTGCTACGACAGGGGCCTTAATCCAAGAGACCCAGTACTTC
>.|TRBV7-8|TRBJ1-2|few
CASSFTVNYGYTF
TGTGCCAGCAGCTTTACAGTTAACTATGGCTACACCTTC
>TRBD2|TRBV29-1|TRBJ2-4|.
CSVERTSGIDIQYF
TGCAGCGTTGAAAGGACTAGCGGGATTGACATTCAGTACTTC
>TRBD2|TRBV18|TRBJ2-2|.
CASSPPGLALTGELFF
TGTGCCAGCTCACCTCCGGGACTAGCGCTGACCGGGGAGCTGTTTTTT
>.|TRBV12-3/TRBV12-4|TRBJ1-5|.
CASSQGQSNQPQHF
TGTGCCAGCAGCCAGGGCCAGAGCAATCAGCCCCAGCATTTT
>TRBD2|TRBV15|TRBJ2-5|few
CATSRGSGRAQETQYF
TGTGCCACCAGCAGAGGAAGCGGGAGGGCTCAAGAGACCCAGTACTTC
>.|TRBV10-2|TRBJ1-2|.
CASSYTGTNGYTF
TGCGCCAGCAGTTATACAGGGACCAATGGCTACACCTTC
>TRBD1|TRBV4-2|TRBJ2-7|few
CASSLSPGQFYEQYF
TGTGCCAGCAGCCTCTCTCCGGGACAGTTCTACGAGCAGTACTTC
>TRBD2|TRBV20-1|TRBJ2-7|.
CSARDLAGRYEQYF
TGCAGTGCTAGAGATCTAGCGGGGAGGTACGAGCAGTACTTC
>TRBD1|TRBV7-9|TRBJ2-5|.
CASSPGQGNQETQYF
TGTGCCAGCAGCCCGGGACAGGGGAACCAAGAGACCCAGTACTTC
>TRBD2|TRBV20-1|TRBJ2-5|many
CSASGRAQETQYF
TGCAGTGCTAGCGGGAGGGCTCAAGAGACCCAGTACTTC
>TRBD1|TRBV5-1|TRBJ2-5|.
CASSLAGTEETQYF
TGCGCCAGCAGCTTGGCCGGGACAGAAGAGACCCAGTACTTC
>.|TRBV10-3|TRBJ2-1|.
CAIRRGAGSSYNEQFF
TGTGCCATCAGGAGGGGGGCCGGGAGCTCCTACAATGAGCAGTTCTTC
>TRBD1|TRBV5-5|TRBJ1-1|.
CASSSDRGKAGRYTEAFF
TGTGCCAGCAGCTCCGACAGGGGTAAGGCGGGGCGGTACACTGAAGCTTTCTTT
>TRBD2|TRBV5-1|TRBJ2-5|few
CASNSGRAAETQYF
TGCGCCTCCAACAGCGGGAGGGCCGCGGAGACCCAGTACTTC
>.|TRBV20-1|TRBJ1-3|few
CSASPFGDTIYF
TGCAGTGCTAGTCCCTTTGGAGACACCATATATTTT